The 8 T cell receptor beta chains reported below all come from one sample, sequenced in a study of CD8 T cells in Susac syndrome (dated by TCRdb to between 2018 and 2020). The library was built by means of the immunoSEQ multiplex PCR assay. RNA was extracted using the RNeasy kit, and about 0.5 to 1 ug of the RNA was reverse transcribed with random hexamers. Using fastp at Q25 and MiXCR, TCRdb reprocessed the public reads and kept productive beta chains. Rows are unified per CDR3 protein, each entry keeping the most common DNA and genes. The sample yields about 150,000 distinct CDR3 sequences; approximately 94% were counted once. The ten top clones hold around 0.097% of the sample. Sequences were obtained from CD4+ T cells from PBMCs. Every receptor here comes from a human donor with multiple sclerosis.

V is TRBV12-3 or TRBV12-4 and J is TRBJ1-5; possible D gene TRBD1, 5 bases. The ends were cut back, 3 bases at V and 5 bases at J, with 8 bases in the middle. The CDR3 has 13 residues. CDR3 sequence reads: CASSFQGDQPQHF. The CDR3 DNA reads TGTGCCAGCAGTTTCCAAGGGGATCAGCCCCAGCATTTT.

In regard to this clonotype: The junction and the germline gene differ at one end; a read error may be behind it. The chain joins TRBV12-5 to TRBJ2-2; the match to TRBD1 covers 11 bases. Germline V gene lookup returns CDR1 LGHNT and CDR2 FRNRAP. The length of the CDR3 is 14 residues. CDR3 DNA: TGCCCTCGGACAGGGGGCTACAACACCGGGGAGCTGTTTTTT. Its translation is CPRTGGYNTGELFF.

The table lists this clonotype with a few counts. The rearrangement links TRBV4-2 to TRBJ2-5, with 7 nucleotides matching TRBD2. The CDR3 loop spans 18 amino acids. From germline, CDR1 is LGHNA and CDR2 YNFKEQ. V dropped 0 bases and J dropped 8; count of bases not matched to a gene: 18. The CDR3 coding sequence is TGTGCCAGCAGCCAAGATTGGCGGACTAGAAGGCAGTCAGTAACCCAGTACTTC. Protein: CASSQDWRTRRQSVTQYF.

The chain uses TRBV18 and TRBJ2-3; 10 positions agree with TRBD2. In germline, CDR1 is KGHSH, CDR2 LQKENI. There are 17 residues in the CDR3. Germline trimming cut 4 bases from V and 2 bases from J; bases unmatched to any gene: 9. The CDR3 spells CASSRGSGGAYTDTQYF. In DNA form, the CDR3 reads TGTGCCAGCTCACGAGGAAGCGGGGGGGCCTACACAGATACGCAGTATTTT. Full variable domain (remainder filled in from reference TRBV18 and TRBJ2-3): NAGVMQNPRHLVRRRGQEARLRCSPMKGHSHVYWYRQLPEEGLKFMVYLQKENIIDESGMPKERFSAEFPKEGPSILRIQQVVRGDSAAYFCASSRGSGGAYTDTQYFGPGTRLTVL.

V and J are TRBV20-1 and TRBJ1-1, with 9 bases identical to TRBD1. The trim removed 6 bases at V and 7 bases at J, leaving 6 bases unmatched. This CDR3 has 12 amino acids. The V gene's germline CDR1 is DFQATT and CDR2 SNEGSKA (reference sequence). CDR3 sequence reads: CSARTGGLEAFF. The CDR3, as DNA: TGCAGTGCCCGTACAGGGGGCCTTGAAGCTTTCTTT.

The chain has TRBV19 and TRBJ1-1; D ambiguous. Germline loops: CDR1 LNHDA, CDR2 SQIVND (reference sequence). This CDR3 spans 15 amino acids. V was trimmed by 2 bases and J by 1 base, leaving 11 bases between them. The CDR3 protein is CASSISMAPNTEAFF. DNA for the CDR3: TGTGCCAGTAGTATATCCATGGCGCCGAACACTGAAGCTTTCTTT.

The chain has TRBV5-1 and TRBJ2-5; 7 nucleotides agree with TRBD1. Germline V gives CDR1 SGHRS, CDR2 YFSETQ. Trimming at V came to 4 bases and at J to 1 base, leaving 7 bases not matched to a gene. CDR3 size: 15 residues. CDR3 in DNA: TGCGCCAGCAGCACCGGGGACAGACTCCAAGAGACCCAGTACTTC. As protein: CASSTGDRLQETQYF. Looking up the rest from reference TRBV5-1 and TRBJ2-5 gives the full variable domain: KAGVTQTPRYLIKTRGQQVTLSCSPISGHRSVSWYQQTPGQGLQFLFEYFSETQRNKGNFPGRFSGRQFSNSRSEMNVSTLELGDSALYLCASSTGDRLQETQYFGPGTRLLVL.

The chain is built from TRBV4-1 and TRBJ2-1, with 7 bases that match TRBD2. Germline CDR1 and CDR2: MGHRA and YSYEKL. The CDR3 runs to 15 residues. V lost 2 bases, J lost 2 bases, and 3 bases stayed unmatched. The CDR3 DNA reads as TGCGCCAGCAGCCAATTGGGACTAACCTACAATGAGCAGTTCTTC. Protein sequence: CASSQLGLTYNEQFF.